This TCR beta chain was obtained from a study of CD8+CD57+ T cells in acquired aplastic anemia. All patients picked for sequencing had shown, by flow cytometry, an expansion of CD8+CD57+ cells. Germline CDR1 reads SGHVS; CDR2 reads FNYEAQ. This CDR3 is built from 13 residues. The V gene end was trimmed by 11 bases and the J gene end by 8 bases; junction bases not matched to a gene: 11. The template used for profiling TCR beta VDJ and CDR3 was genomic DNA. One entry per CDR3 protein results from TCRdb running MiXCR on the reads. In the table there are fewer than 300,000 distinct CDR3 sequences, less than 85% of which are singletons.

This receptor was obtained from a human donor with aplastic anemia. Source material: sorted CD4+, CD8+, or CD8+CD57+ T cells (not recorded which) from PBMCs. The chain combines TRBV7-6 with TRBJ1-2; 10 positions agree with TRBD1. CDR3 in DNA: TGTGCCTGTCAGGGAGACAGGGGGCGAGGCTACACCTTC. Translating it yields CACQGDRGRGYTF. The variable domain in full, completed from reference TRBV7-6 and TRBJ1-2, reads GAGVSQSPRYKVTKRGQDVALRCDPISGHVSLYWYRQALGQGPEFLTYFNYEAQQDKSGLPNDRFSAERPEGSISTLTIQRTEQRDSAMYRCACQGDRGRGYTFGSGTRLTVV.